One sample yielded the 9 T cell receptor beta chains listed below, sequenced in a study of blood T cell repertoires in COVID-19. Sequencing was performed with immunoSEQ multiplex PCR; in TCRdb, only in-frame clones are kept and a portion is missing. The sample holds 50,000 to 70,000 clones, around nine tenths seen once. The specimen was peripheral blood. The origin of the receptors is a man aged 55 to 70 with acute or convalescent COVID-19.

This clone has a single count. This chain uses TRBV11-2 with TRBJ2-2; possible D gene TRBD1, 5 bases. The CDR3 runs 17 residues. Germline CDR1 and CDR2: SGHAT and FQNNGV. V dropped 5 bases and J dropped 3 bases, with 19 bases sitting between them. DNA of the CDR3: TGTGCCAGCAGCCCCGTGTTGTTGCAGGGCTACACCGGGGAGCTGTTTTTT. Amino acids: CASSPVLLQGYTGELFF.

The chain couples TRBV5-1 to TRBJ2-4; 7 positions match TRBD1. Germline loops: CDR1 SGHRS, CDR2 YFSETQ. The V and J ends lost 0 bases and 6 bases, in that order; junction bases with no gene match: 9. There are 16 residues in the CDR3. The CDR3 DNA sequence: TGCGCCAGCAGCTTGGCAGTCGGGACAGCGTCAAACATTCAGTACTTC. This codes for CASSLAVGTASNIQYF.

The chain is built from TRBV29-1 and TRBJ1-2, with 7 bases that match TRBD1. CDR3 size: 12 residues. V gave up 5 bases and J gave up 4 bases; unmatched junction bases: 4. In germline, CDR1 is SQVTM, CDR2 ANQGSEA. The chain's CDR3 is CSVLGQVYGYTF. CDR3 nucleotide sequence: TGCAGCGTTCTAGGACAGGTCTATGGCTACACCTTC.

This clone was counted once. The V call is TRBV18, the J call TRBJ2-7; 8 positions match TRBD1. CDR1 and CDR2 from the germline V gene are KGHSH and LQKENI. The CDR3 totals 17 residues. Losses at the gene ends were 6 bases for V and 3 bases for J; bases not matched to a gene: 16. The CDR3 sequence: CASSRSPGTGVLYEQYF. The CDR3 nucleotides are TGTGCCAGCTCCCGATCCCCCGGGACAGGCGTTCTCTACGAGCAGTACTTC.

The V gene is TRBV10-2, the J gene TRBJ1-1, with TRBD1 as a possible D gene (5 bases). Germline-derived CDR1 and CDR2 are WSHSY and SAAADI. Between the trimmed V and J ends, which lost 5 bases and 7 bases, there was a span of 8 bases. This CDR3 has 11 residues. CDR3 DNA sequence: TGCGCCAGCAGTCTACAGGATGAAGCTTTCTTT. Amino acids: CASSLQDEAFF.

This rearrangement joins TRBV18 to TRBJ2-3; the match to TRBD2 covers 7 bases. The CDR3 is made up of 17 amino acids. CDR1 KGHSH and CDR2 LQKENI come from the germline V gene. V gave up 2 bases and J gave up 6 bases; unmatched junction bases: 14. The CDR3 DNA follows: TGTGCCAGCTCACCAGGGGTCTCTAGCGGTAGTGTGGATACGCAGTATTTT. As protein: CASSPGVSSGSVDTQYF. Combining the CDR3 with reference TRBV18 and TRBJ2-3 gives the whole variable domain NAGVMQNPRHLVRRRGQEARLRCSPMKGHSHVYWYRQLPEEGLKFMVYLQKENIIDESGMPKERFSAEFPKEGPSILRIQQVVRGDSAAYFCASSPGVSSGSVDTQYFGPGTRLTVL.

The V call is TRBV6-5, the J call TRBJ2-7; a weak D match, TRBD2 (6 bases). Per germline, CDR1 MNHEY and CDR2 SVGAGI. The length of the CDR3 is 16 residues. V was pared by 2 bases and J by 3 bases, with 17 bases between. Here the CDR3 reads CASSYQINGGVYEQYF. CDR3 coding DNA: TGTGCCAGCAGTTACCAAATAAACGGAGGGGTCTACGAGCAGTACTTC.

The chain recombines TRBV27 with TRBJ2-1; D is unresolved. V gave up 4 bases and J gave up 0 bases, with 10 bases separating them. The germline V gene encodes CDR1 MNHEY and CDR2 SMNVEV (reference sequence). The CDR3 is 15 residues long. Written as DNA, the CDR3 is TGTGCCAGCAGTTCAGCGCAGAGCTCCTACAATGAGCAGTTCTTC. It translates to CASSSAQSSYNEQFF.

This CDR3 is CSAASNQPQHF. The CDR3 region has the DNA TGCAGTGCCGCGAGTAATCAGCCCCAGCATTTT. The chain links TRBV20-1 to TRBJ1-5; no clear D. The CDR3 loop spans 11 amino acids. Germline CDR1 and CDR2: DFQATT and SNEGSKA (reference sequence). Deletions cut 6 bases from V and 4 bases from J, with 7 bases between.